This T cell receptor (beta chain) was profiled in a study of cytomegalovirus exposure and HLA in healthy donors. Broader study findings: Indistinguishable V segments, including TRBV6-2 and TRBV6-3, were excluded.

Healthy bone marrow donors made up the donor group. The primer mix had 60 Vbeta and 13 Jbeta primers. Method: immunoSEQ multiplex PCR; TCRdb's copy keeps in-frame clones and lacks some. The sample holds under 200,000 clones, roughly two thirds seen once. With regard to this clone: As yet, its antigen is unknown.

Germline lookup yields CDR1 SGDLS and CDR2 YYNGEE. The CDR3 spans 14 residues. The V gene lost 3 bases and the J gene lost 10 bases, with 17 bases spanning the gap. What was sequenced was PBMCs. The chain uses TRBV9 and TRBJ2-1, with D possibly matching TRBD2 (5 bases). The origin of this receptor is a woman aged 40 to 50 in good health and CMV-seropositive. CDR3 region: CASSGDAPSSEQFF. The DNA of the CDR3 is TGTGCCAGCAGCGGAGACGCCCCCTCTAGCGAGCAGTTCTTC.